This paragraph reports one TCR beta chain. Profiled with immunoSEQ multiplex PCR; TCRdb holds only in-frame clones, not every one. The sample has about 200,000 clones; about 82% are singletons. Living in under 30 US areas, the participants were between roughly 18 and 90 years of age. Participant-given clinical history determined each cohort assignment. Trimming left V 5 bases short and J 2 bases short, with 22 bases between. Looked up from germline, CDR1 is PRHDT and CDR2 is FYEKMQ (reference sequence). The CDR3 totals 17 residues. This specimen comes from a study of blood T cell repertoires in COVID-19. Overall study: Collection of acute and convalescent COVID-19 samples took place in the United States, Italy and Spain.

The chain is built from TRBV13 and TRBJ2-7; tentatively, D is TRBD1 (6 bases). The clonotype was recovered from a man between 35 and 55 years old with acute COVID-19. Input material: PBMCs or T cells enriched from blood (not recorded which). CDR3 nucleotides: TGTGCCAGCAGCGAATCATCGTACCAGGGGAGCCCCTACGAGCAGTACTTC. Translated, it gives CASSESSYQGSPYEQYF. The whole variable domain, filled in from reference TRBV13 and TRBJ2-7, reads AAGVIQSPRHLIKEKRETATLKCYPIPRHDTVYWYQQGPGQDPQFLISFYEKMQSDKGSIPDRFSAQQFSDYHSELNMSSLELGDSALYFCASSESSYQGSPYEQYFGPGTRLTVT.